This T cell receptor beta chain comes out of a study of shared clonotypes between healthy human individuals. Across the study: With ages of 18 to 49, the donors were a couple of women and a few men.

In the case of this clone: Its antigen is still unknown.

Study-wide results and caveats: Clonotypes not shared had lower generation probabilities than those common to all four donors. Memory subsets generally showed lower estimated richness than naive subsets. Clonotype sharing among the donors was expected to vary with sequencing depth.

Trimming left V 3 bases short and J 5 bases short, with 10 bases between. Germline V CDR1 and CDR2: ENHRY, SYGVKD. CDR3 size: 14 residues. Profiled with immunoSEQ multiplex PCR; TCRdb holds only in-frame clones, not every one. The sample yields a few million clones, more than 80% seen once. V is TRBV10-3 and J is TRBJ1-4; D not resolved. Sequencing used naive CD4+ T cells sorted from blood. Stated subset: CD45RA+ positively selected. The receptor was isolated from a man aged 18 to 29 in good health. The CDR3 nucleotides read TGTGCCATCAGTGAACGCGGGGAGAATGAAAAACTGTTTTTT. As protein: CAISERGENEKLFF.